Sequencing of this T cell receptor (beta chain) was carried out in a study of long-term antiretroviral therapy in people with HIV. They ran version v3.0 of the immunoSEQ assay at survey level. Sequencing was performed with immunoSEQ multiplex PCR; in TCRdb, only in-frame clones are kept and a portion is missing. Counted here are some 45,000 clones, approximately 86% occurring once; the ten biggest clones make up 4.5% to 5.5%. This CDR3 contains 15 residues. Trimming took 5 bases from V and 3 from J, leaving 17 bases between them. The germline V gene has CDR1 SGDLS and CDR2 YYNGEE. This clone was found once.

The sequences come from unsorted PBMCs, collected 0.1 years before starting antiretroviral therapy. The chain employs TRBV9 and TRBJ1-1; D not resolved. The clonotype comes from a woman aged 50 to 60 with HIV. This CDR3 is CASSQQTFGDTEAFF. The CDR3 DNA reads as TGTGCCAGCAGTCAGCAGACATTCGGGGACACTGAAGCTTTCTTT.